This record concerns one T cell receptor (beta chain) sequence. The data are from a study of radiotherapy plus CTLA-4 blockade in lung cancer. The germline V gene encodes CDR1 SGHRS and CDR2 YFSETQ. The CDR3 has 13 residues. V was clipped by 6 bases and J by 5 bases, with 14 bases between them. Sequencing used immunoSEQ multiplex PCR; TCRdb keeps in-frame clones, though not all of them. The data show 70,000 to 90,000 clones, 78% seen once. Patients with chemo-refractory metastatic non-small-cell lung cancer received focal radiation plus CTLA-4 blockade with ipilimumab. The chain links TRBV5-1 to TRBJ1-1; D remains unclear. The sequences come from peripheral blood, collected from a patient treated with radiotherapy plus ipilimumab. This receptor was taken from a human donor with non-small cell lung cancer who had a complete response to radiotherapy plus ipilimumab. CDR3 in DNA: TGCGCCAGCAATTCTGGCAGTACTACTGAAGCTTTCTTT. Its protein product is CASNSGSTTEAFF.